This TCR beta chain is from a study of shared clonotypes between healthy human individuals. Broader study findings: Sampling was confined to blood; repertoires within tissues likely differ.

Germline CDR1 reads SGHTA; CDR2 reads FQGTGA. The CDR3 has 15 amino acids. Trimming pared 0 bases from V and 4 bases from J, leaving 12 bases between. Some clones are missing from TCRdb's copy, which holds only in-frame ones; the method was immunoSEQ multiplex PCR. The sample has 530,000 or so clones, approximately 79% seen once. Points on this clone: Antigen specificity is unknown.

The sequenced material came from PBMCs. This chain connects TRBV7-3 to TRBJ1-1, with D possibly TRBD1 on 6 matching bases. The sequence was obtained from a woman aged 40 to 49 in good health. Some clones in this sample may be carry-over from other donors' samples. CDR3 coding DNA: TGTGCCAGCAGCTTAACCGGGGGGCCATGCACTGAAGCTTTCTTT. Its protein product is CASSLTGGPCTEAFF.